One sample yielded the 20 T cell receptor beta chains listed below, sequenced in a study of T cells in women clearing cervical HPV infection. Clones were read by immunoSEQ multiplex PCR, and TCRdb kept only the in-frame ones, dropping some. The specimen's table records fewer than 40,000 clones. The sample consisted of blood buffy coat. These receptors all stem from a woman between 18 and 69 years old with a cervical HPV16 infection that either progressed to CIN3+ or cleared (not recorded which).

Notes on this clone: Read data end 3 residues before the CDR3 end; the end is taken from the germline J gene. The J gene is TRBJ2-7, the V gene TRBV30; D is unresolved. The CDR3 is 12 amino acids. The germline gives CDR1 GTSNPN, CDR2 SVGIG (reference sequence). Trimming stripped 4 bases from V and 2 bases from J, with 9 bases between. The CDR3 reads CAWKPGAYEQYF. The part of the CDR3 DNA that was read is TGTGCCTGGAAACCAGGAGCCTACGAG.

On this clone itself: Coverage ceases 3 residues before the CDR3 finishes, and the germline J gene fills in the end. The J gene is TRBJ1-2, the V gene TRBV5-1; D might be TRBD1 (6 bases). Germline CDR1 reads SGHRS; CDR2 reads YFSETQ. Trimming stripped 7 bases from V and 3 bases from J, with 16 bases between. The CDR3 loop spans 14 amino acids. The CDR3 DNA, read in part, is TGCGCCAGCGGAGAACTACAGGGTGACTATGGC. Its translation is CASGELQGDYG. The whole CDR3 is CASGELQGDYGYTF.

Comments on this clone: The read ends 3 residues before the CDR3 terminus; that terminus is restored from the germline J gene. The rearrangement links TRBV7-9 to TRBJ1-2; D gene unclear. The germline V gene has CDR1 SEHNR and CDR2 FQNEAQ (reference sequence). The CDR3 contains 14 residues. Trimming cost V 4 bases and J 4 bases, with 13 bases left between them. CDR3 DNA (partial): TGTGCCAGCAGCTATGATACCCTAACCTATGGC. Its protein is CASSYDTLTYG. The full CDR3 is CASSYDTLTYGYTF.

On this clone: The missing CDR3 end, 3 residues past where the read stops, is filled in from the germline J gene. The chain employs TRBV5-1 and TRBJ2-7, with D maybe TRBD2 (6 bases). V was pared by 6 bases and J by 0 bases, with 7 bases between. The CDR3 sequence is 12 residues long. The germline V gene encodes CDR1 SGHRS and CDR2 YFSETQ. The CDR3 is CASTRDSYEQYF. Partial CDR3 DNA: TGCGCCAGCACGCGGGACTCCTACGAG.

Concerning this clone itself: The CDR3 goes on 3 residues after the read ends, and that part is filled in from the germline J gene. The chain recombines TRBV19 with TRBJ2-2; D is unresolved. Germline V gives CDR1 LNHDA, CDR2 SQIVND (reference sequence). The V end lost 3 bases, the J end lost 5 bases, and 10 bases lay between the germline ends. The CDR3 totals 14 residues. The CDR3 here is CASSISPATGELFF. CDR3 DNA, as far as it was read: TGTGCCAGTAGTATTTCTCCAGCGACCGGGGAG.

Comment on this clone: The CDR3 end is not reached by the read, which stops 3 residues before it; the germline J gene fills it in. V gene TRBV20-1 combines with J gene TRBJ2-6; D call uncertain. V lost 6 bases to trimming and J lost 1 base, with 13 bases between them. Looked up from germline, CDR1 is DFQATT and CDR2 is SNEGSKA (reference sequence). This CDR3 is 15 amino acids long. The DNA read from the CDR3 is TGCAGTGCACCGCCTAGTGGTTCTGGGGCCAACGTC. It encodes CSAPPSGSGANV. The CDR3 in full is CSAPPSGSGANVLTF.

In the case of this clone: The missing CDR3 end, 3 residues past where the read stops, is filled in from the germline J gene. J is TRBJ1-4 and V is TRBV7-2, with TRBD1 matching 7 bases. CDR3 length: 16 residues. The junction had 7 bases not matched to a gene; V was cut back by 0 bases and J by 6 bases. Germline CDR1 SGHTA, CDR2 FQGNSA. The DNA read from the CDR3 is TGTGCCAGCAGCTTAGCGGGAGCAGGGGGTTATGAAAAA. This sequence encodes CASSLAGAGGYEK. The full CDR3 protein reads CASSLAGAGGYEKLFF.

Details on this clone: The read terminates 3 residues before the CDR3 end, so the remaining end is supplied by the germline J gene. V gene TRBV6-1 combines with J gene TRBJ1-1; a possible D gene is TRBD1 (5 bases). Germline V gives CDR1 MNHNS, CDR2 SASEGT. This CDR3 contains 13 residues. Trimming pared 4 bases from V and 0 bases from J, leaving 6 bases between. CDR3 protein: CASSAGMNTEAFF. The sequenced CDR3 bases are TGTGCCAGCAGTGCAGGGATGAACACTGAA.

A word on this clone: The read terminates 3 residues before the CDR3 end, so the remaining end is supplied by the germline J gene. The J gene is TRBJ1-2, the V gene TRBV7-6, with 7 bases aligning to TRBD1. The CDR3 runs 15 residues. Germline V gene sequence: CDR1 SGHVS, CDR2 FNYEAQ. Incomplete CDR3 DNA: TGTGCCAGCAGCCCCCCGCAGGGCCAGGGGGGCGGC. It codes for CASSPPQGQGGG. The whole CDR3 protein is CASSPPQGQGGGYTF.

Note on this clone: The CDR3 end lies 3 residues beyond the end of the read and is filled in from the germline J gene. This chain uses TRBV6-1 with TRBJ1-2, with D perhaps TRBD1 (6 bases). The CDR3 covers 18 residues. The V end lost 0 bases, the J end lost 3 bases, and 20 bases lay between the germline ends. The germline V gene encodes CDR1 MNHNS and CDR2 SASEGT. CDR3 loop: CASSEALPFKGGHYGYTF. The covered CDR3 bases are TGTGCCAGCAGTGAAGCGCTCCCCTTCAAAGGGGGACACTATGGC.

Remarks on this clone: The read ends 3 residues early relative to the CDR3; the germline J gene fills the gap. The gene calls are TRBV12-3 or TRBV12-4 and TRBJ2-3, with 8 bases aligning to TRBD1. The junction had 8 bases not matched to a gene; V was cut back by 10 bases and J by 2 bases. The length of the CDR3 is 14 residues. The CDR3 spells CAISTGQATDTQYF. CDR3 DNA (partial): TGTGCCATTTCAACGGGACAGGCCACAGATACG.

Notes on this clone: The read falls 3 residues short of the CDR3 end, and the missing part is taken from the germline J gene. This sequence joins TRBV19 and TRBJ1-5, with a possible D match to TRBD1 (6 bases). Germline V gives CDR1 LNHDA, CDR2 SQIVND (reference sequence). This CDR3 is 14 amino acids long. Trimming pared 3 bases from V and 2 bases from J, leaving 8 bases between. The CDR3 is CASSIRQGNQPQHF. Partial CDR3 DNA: TGTGCCAGTAGTATTCGACAGGGCAATCAGCCC.

CDR3 amino acids: CATSDRSTDTQYF. The DNA read from the CDR3 is TGTGCCACCTCGGACAGGAGCACAGATACG. The rearrangement links TRBV19 to TRBJ2-3, with TRBD1 matching 7 bases. The read falls 3 residues short of the CDR3 end, and the missing part is taken from the germline J gene. J was trimmed by 0 bases and V by 10 bases; bases with no gene match: 4. This CDR3 comprises 13 residues. Per the germline V gene, CDR1 is LNHDA and CDR2 is SQIVND (reference sequence).

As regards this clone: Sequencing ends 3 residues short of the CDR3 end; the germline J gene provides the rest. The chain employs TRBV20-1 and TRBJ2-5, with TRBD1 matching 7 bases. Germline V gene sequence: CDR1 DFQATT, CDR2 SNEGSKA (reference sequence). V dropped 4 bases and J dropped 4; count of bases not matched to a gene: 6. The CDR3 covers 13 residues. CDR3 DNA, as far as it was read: TGCAGTGCTACCATTACAGGGGTAGAGACC. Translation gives CSATITGVET. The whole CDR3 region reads CSATITGVETQYF.

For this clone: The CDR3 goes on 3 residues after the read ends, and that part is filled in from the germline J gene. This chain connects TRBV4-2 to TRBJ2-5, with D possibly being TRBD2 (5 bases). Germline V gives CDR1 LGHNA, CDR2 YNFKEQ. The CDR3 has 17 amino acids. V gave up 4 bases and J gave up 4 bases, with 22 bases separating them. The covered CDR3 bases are TGTGCCAGCAGCCGCCGTGGCCGAGGGCCGGTAGGAGAGACC. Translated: CASSRRGRGPVGET. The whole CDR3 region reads CASSRRGRGPVGETQYF.

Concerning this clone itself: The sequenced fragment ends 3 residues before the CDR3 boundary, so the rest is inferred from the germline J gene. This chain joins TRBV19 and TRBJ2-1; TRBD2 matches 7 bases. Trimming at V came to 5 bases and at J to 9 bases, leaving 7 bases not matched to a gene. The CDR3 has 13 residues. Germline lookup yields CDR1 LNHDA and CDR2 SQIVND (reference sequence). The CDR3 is CASSRDYLGEQFF. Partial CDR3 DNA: TGTGCCAGTAGTCGGGACTACTTAGGTGAG. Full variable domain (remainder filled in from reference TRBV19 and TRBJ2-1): DGGITQSPKYLFRKEGQNVTLSCEQNLNHDAMYWYRQDPGQGLRLIYYSQIVNDFQKGDIAEGYSVSREKKESFPLTVTSAQKNPTAFYLCASSRDYLGEQFFGPGTRLTVL.

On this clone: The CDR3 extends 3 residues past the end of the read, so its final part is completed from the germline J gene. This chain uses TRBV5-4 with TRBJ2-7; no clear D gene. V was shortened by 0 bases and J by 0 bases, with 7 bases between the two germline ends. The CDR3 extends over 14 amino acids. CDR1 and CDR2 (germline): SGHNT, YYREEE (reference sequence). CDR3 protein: CASSLGQDSYEQYF. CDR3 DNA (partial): TGTGCCAGCAGCTTGGGGCAGGACTCCTACGAG. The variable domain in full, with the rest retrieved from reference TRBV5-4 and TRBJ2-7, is ETGVTQSPTHLIKTRGQQVTLRCSSQSGHNTVSWYQQALGQGPQFIFQYYREEENGRGNFPPRFSGLQFPNYSSELNVNALELDDSALYLCASSLGQDSYEQYFGPGTRLTVT.

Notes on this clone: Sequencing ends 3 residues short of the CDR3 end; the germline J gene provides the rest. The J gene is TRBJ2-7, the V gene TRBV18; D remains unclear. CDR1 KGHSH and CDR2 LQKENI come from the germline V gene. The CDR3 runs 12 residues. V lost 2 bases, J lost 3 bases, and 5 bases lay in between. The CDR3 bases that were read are TGTGCCAGCTCACCATCCGTCTACGAG. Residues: CASSPSVYE. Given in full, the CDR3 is CASSPSVYEQYF.

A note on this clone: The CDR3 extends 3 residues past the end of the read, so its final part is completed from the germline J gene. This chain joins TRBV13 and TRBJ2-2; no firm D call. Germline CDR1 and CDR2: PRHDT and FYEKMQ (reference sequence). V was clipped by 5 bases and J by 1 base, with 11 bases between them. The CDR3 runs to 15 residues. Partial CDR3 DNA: TGTGCCAGCAGCATCCAGCGACTGAACACCGGGGAG. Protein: CASSIQRLNTGE. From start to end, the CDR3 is CASSIQRLNTGELFF.

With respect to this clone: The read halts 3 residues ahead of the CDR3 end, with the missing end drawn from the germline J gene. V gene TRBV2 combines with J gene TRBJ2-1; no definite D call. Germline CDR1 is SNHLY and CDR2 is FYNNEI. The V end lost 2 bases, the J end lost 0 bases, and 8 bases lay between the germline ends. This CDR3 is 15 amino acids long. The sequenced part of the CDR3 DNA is TGTGCCAGCAGTGAACTACAGAACTCCTACAATGAG. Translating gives CASSELQNSYNE. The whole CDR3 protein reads CASSELQNSYNEQFF.